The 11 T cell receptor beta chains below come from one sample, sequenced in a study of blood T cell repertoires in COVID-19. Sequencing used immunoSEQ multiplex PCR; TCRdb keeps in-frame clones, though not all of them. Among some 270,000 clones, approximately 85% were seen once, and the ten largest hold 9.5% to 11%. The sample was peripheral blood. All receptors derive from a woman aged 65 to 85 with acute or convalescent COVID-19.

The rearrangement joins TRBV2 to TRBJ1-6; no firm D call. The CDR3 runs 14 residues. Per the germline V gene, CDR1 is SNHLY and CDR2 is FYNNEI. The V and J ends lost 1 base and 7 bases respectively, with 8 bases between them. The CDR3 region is CASSEGRANSPLHF. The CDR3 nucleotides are TGTGCCAGCAGTGAAGGGAGGGCAAATTCACCCCTCCACTTT.

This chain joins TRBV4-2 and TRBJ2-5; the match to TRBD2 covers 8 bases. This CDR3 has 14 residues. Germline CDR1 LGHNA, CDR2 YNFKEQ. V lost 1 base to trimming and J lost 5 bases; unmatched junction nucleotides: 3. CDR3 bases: TGTGCCAGCAGCCAAGGGGGACTAGGTGAGACCCAGTACTTC. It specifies CASSQGGLGETQYF.

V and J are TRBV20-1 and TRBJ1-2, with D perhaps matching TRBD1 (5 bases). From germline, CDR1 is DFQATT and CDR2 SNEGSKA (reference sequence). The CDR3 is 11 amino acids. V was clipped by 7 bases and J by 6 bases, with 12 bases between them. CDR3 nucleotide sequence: TGCAGTGTGGGGGGGTTTAATGGCTACACCTTC. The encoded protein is CSVGGFNGYTF.

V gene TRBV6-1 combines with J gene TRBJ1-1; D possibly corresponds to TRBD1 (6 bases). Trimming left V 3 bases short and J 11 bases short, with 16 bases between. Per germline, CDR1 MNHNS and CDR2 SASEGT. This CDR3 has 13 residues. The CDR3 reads CASSDGQKIKAFF. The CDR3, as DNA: TGTGCCAGCAGTGATGGACAGAAGATCAAGGCTTTCTTT.

DNA of the CDR3: TGTGCCACCAGTGATAACCTGGGGGGGGGCAATGAGCAGTTCTTC. It codes for CATSDNLGGGNEQFF. The chain joins TRBV24-1 to TRBJ2-1; 7 bases agree with TRBD2. Trimming removed 3 bases from V and 6 bases from J; junction bases left unmatched: 7. The CDR3 has 15 residues. Germline-derived CDR1 and CDR2 are KGHDR and SFDVKD.

The CDR3 is CASSFMGQGEAFF. In DNA, the CDR3 is TGTGCCAGCTCCTTCATGGGACAGGGGGAAGCTTTCTTT. J is TRBJ1-1 and V is TRBV13; 10 bases agree with TRBD1. CDR1 and CDR2 (germline): PRHDT, FYEKMQ (reference sequence). The CDR3 length is 13 residues. With 8 bases clipped from V and 8 bases from J, the junction kept 8 bases outside the gene matches.

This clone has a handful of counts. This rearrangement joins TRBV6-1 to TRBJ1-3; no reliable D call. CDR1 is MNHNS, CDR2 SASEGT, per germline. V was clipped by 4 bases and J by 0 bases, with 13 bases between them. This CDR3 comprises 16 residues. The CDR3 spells CASSAPGLISGNTIYF. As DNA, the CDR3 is TGTGCCAGCAGTGCCCCCGGACTGATCTCTGGAAACACCATATATTTT.

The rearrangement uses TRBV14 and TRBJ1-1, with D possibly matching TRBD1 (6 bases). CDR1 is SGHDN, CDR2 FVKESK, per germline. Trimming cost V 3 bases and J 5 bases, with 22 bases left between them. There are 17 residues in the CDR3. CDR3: CASSQPGTLRRGTEAFF. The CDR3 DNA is TGTGCCAGCAGCCAGCCCGGGACCCTCCGAAGGGGGACTGAAGCTTTCTTT.

CDR3 DNA: TGTGCCAGCAGCCCCGAAAGGAGCTCCTACGAGCAGTACTTC. Its translation is CASSPERSSYEQYF. This sequence joins TRBV4-2 and TRBJ2-7, with no clear D. The CDR3 is 14 residues long. Trimming cost V 4 bases and J 0 bases, with 10 bases left between them. CDR1 and CDR2 (germline): LGHNA, YNFKEQ.

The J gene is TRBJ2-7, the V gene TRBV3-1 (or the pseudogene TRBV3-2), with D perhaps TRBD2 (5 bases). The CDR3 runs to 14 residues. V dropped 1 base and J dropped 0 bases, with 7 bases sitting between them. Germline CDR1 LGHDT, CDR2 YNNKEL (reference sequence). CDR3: CASSQVGNSYEQYF. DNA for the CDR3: TGTGCCAGCAGCCAAGTCGGGAACTCCTACGAGCAGTACTTC.

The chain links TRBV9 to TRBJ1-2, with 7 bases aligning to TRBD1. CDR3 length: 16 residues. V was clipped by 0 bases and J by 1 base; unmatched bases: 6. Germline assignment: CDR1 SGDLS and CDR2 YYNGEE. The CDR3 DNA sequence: TGTGCCAGCAGCGTAGGACAGGGAATAGGTAACTATGGCTACACCTTC. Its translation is CASSVGQGIGNYGYTF.